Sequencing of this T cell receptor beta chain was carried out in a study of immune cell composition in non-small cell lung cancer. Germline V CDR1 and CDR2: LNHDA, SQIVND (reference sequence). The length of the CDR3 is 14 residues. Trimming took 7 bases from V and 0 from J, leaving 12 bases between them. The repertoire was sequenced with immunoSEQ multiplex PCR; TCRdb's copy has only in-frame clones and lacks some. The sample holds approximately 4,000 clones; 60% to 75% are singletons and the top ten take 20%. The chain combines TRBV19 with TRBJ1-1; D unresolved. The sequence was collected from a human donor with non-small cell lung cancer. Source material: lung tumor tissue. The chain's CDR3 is CASTPGSLNTEAFF. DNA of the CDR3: TGTGCCAGTACCCCCGGGTCCTTGAACACTGAAGCTTTCTTT.